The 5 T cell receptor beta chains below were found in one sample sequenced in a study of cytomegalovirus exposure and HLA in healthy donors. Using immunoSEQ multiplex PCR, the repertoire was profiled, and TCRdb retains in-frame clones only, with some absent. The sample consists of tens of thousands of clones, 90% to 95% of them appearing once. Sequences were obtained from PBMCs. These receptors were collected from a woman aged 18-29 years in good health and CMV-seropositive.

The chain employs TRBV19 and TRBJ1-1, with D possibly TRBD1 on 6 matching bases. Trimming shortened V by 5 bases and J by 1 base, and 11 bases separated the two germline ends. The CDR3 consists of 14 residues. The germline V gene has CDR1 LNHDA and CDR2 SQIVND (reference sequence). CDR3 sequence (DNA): TGTGCCAGTAGTTATAACAGGGAGAACACTGAAGCTTTCTTT. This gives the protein CASSYNRENTEAFF.

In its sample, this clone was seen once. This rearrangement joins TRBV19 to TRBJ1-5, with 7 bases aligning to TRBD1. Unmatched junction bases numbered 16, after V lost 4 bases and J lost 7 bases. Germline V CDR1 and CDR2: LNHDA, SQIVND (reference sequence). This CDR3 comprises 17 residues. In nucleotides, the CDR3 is TGTGCCAGTAGTACGATATTCACAGGGGTCGAGCGACAGCCCCAGCATTTT. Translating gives CASSTIFTGVERQPQHF.

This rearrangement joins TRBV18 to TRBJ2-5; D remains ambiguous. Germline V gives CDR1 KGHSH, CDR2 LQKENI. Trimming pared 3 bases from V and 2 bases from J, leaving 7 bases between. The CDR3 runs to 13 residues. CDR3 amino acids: CASSPSQQETQYF. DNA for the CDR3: TGTGCCAGCTCACCCTCCCAGCAAGAGACCCAGTACTTC.

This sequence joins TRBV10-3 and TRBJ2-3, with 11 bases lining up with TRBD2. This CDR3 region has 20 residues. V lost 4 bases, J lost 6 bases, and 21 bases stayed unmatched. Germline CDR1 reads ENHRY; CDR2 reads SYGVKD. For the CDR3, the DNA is TGTGCCATCAGTGCTGGGCTAGCGGGAGGCACCGGGGCTAAAGGGGATACGCAGTATTTT. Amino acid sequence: CAISAGLAGGTGAKGDTQYF.

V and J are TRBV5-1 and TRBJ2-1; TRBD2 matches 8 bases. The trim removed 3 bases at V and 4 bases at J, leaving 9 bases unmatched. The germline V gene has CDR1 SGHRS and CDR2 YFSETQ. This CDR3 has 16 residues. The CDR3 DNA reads TGCGCCAGCAGCTATCAAGCGGGGGAGATTTACAATGAGCAGTTCTTC. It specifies CASSYQAGEIYNEQFF.